This T cell receptor beta chain was sequenced for a study of sequential checkpoint blockade in melanoma (dated by TCRdb to 2018 to 2020). In the study overall: Patients were randomized 1:1 to first-line nivolumab followed by ipilimumab (arm A) or ipilimumab followed by nivolumab (arm B). Maintenance nivolumab came after each of the two trial sequences.

Study-wide conclusions, independent of this receptor: The model for predicting response that combines TCR metrics with mutation burden needs to be validated in larger, independent patient cohorts.

With respect to this clone: It has no known antigen specificity. No per-base quality is available; no much larger clone lies one base away.

The treatment or condition label, as the study defines it: randomized to nivolumab then ipilimumab (arm A) or the reverse (arm B). No trial patient had received prior DNA-damaging chemotherapy. Live CD3+CD8+ cells negative for CD19 and CD56 were sorted from thawed PBMCs on a FACS Aria II flow cytometer. CheckMate 064, a randomized, open-label phase II trial of sequential checkpoint blockade, was the source of the samples, all of which came from patients with melanoma. Peripheral blood mononuclear cells were obtained through leukapheresis, purified using Ficoll-Paque, and frozen in human serum containing around 9.6% DMSO. Immediately after sorting, the purity of the sorted blood CD3+CD8+ cells was confirmed to be >98%, and DNA was then extracted. The immunoSEQ Assay was used to immunosequence TCRbeta CDR3 regions from genomic DNA. Prior to high-throughput sequencing, genomic DNA was amplified by bias-controlled multiplex PCR. The study's processing was this. To quantify the absolute abundance of each unique TCRbeta CDR3 region, the sequences were collapsed and filtered. Clonality, defined as 1 minus Pielou's evenness, was calculated using productive rearrangements only. A previously published method was used to identify clones whose frequencies were significantly greater in on-treatment samples than in baseline samples. Sourced from immuneACCESS, this table was stored by TCRdb with only in-frame sequences that have V and J called. A share of the clones is absent; for the studies checked, an unresolved V gene accounts for under half, and the remainder has no known explanation. V and J calls and clone size are copied from that table; D and trimming were computed from the DNA. The sample table shows tens of thousands of clones, and about 88% are seen once. The ten largest clonotypes hold 12% to 15% of the sample.

Relative to germline, V is 3 bases shorter and J is 4 bases shorter, with 14 bases between their ends. From a lookup of the germline V gene, CDR1 and CDR2 are SGHDT and YYEEEE. Including the terminal cysteine and valine, the CDR3 comprises 14 residues. The retained sequence is limited to the CDR3, 42 bases, with the frame set at the first base. Sequenced here: CD8+ T cells sorted from blood (inferred from file names), sampled from a patient given nivolumab and ipilimumab in sequence. This receptor was identified in a human donor with melanoma. Rearrangement joined TRBV5-6 to TRBJ2-7, and the D gene may be TRBD1, 7 bases matching. In nucleotide form, the sequence is TGTGCCAGCAGCTGGGGGGCAGGGGGATACGAGCAGTACGTC. Its protein reads: CASSWGAGGYEQYV.